This T cell receptor (beta chain) originates from a study of blood T cell repertoires in COVID-19. Study-level information: There were acute and convalescent COVID-19 samples, and they came from the United States, Italy and Spain. Nucleic acid was either cDNA or gDNA, and it came from T cells, B-cell-depleted T cells, or PBMCs.

In the original analysis: Amplification of reference gene primers was used by the study to estimate nucleated cell counts. Data came from immunoSEQ multiplex PCR; TCRdb stores just in-frame clones and leaves some out. The V and J calls and clone size are taken from that table; D and trimming were inferred from the DNA. The table shows around 71,000 clones, with around nine tenths occurring only once. This CDR3 is 16 amino acids long. V lost 0 bases and J 3 bases, leaving 11 bases between the germline ends. Germline V gene lookup returns CDR1 SGHVS and CDR2 FQNEAQ. Material for sequencing was peripheral blood. The chain combines TRBV7-8 with TRBJ2-2, with a tentative D call TRBD2 (6 bases). This sequence was found in a woman in her sixties with acute or convalescent COVID-19. The CDR3 loop reads CASSLAGGVYTGELFF. The CDR3 region has the DNA TGTGCCAGCAGCTTAGCGGGAGGAGTTTACACCGGGGAGCTGTTTTTT.